A single sample is the source of the 13 T cell receptor beta chains below, sequenced in a study of blood T cell repertoires in COVID-19. Libraries were prepared by immunoSEQ multiplex PCR; TCRdb keeps only in-frame clonotypes and omits some of them. Of roughly 180,000 clones in the sample, over 80% were seen once. Specimen: peripheral blood. The receptors shown here come from a woman between 40 and 50 years old with COVID-19, enrolled during active disease.

This chain uses TRBV7-3 with TRBJ1-2; D perhaps matches TRBD1 (5 bases). V was trimmed by 2 bases and J by 6 bases, leaving 13 bases between them. CDR3 length: 14 residues. CDR1 is SGHTA and CDR2 is FQGTGA in the germline V gene. The CDR3 region has the DNA TGTGCCAGCAGCTTACGGGTGGCGGGGGATGGCTACACCTTC. It encodes CASSLRVAGDGYTF. Filled out from reference TRBV7-3 and TRBJ1-2, the complete variable domain reads GAGVSQTPSNKVTEKGKYVELRCDPISGHTALYWYRQSLGQGPEFLIYFQGTGAADDSGLPNDRFFAVRPEGSVSTLKIQRTERGDSAVYLCASSLRVAGDGYTFGSGTRLTVV.

The rearrangement joins TRBV3-1 (or the pseudogene TRBV3-2) to TRBJ1-4, with 10 bases matching TRBD1. This CDR3 is 16 amino acids long. The V gene end was trimmed by 6 bases and the J gene end by 3 bases; junction bases not matched to a gene: 7. Germline V gives CDR1 LGHDT, CDR2 YNNKEL (reference sequence). CDR3 region: CASRPRGQGANEKLFF. CDR3 coding DNA: TGTGCCAGCAGACCCAGAGGACAGGGGGCTAATGAAAAACTGTTTTTT.

V is TRBV9 and J is TRBJ2-2; possibly TRBD1 for D (6 bases). Germline lookup yields CDR1 SGDLS and CDR2 YYNGEE. The V and J ends lost 3 bases and 7 bases respectively, with 16 bases between them. This CDR3 has 15 amino acids. This CDR3 is CASSAVLQGGGELFF. CDR3 coding DNA: TGTGCCAGCAGCGCCGTACTACAGGGTGGCGGGGAGCTGTTTTTT.

Only a few counts were recorded for this clone. V usage is TRBV11-3 and J usage is TRBJ1-1, with a weak D call TRBD1 (5 bases). The germline CDR1 and CDR2 sequences are SGHNT and YENEEA. The CDR3 covers 13 residues. V was cut by 0 bases and J by 12 bases, with 14 bases left in between. CDR3 bases: TGTGCCAGCAGCTTAGATTTCACAGGAGGGTCTTTCTTT. Residues: CASSLDFTGGSFF.

V is TRBV5-1 and J is TRBJ2-5; TRBD1 matches at 8 bases. The V segment lost 0 bases and the J segment 5 bases; nucleotides outside the gene matches: 9. Germline CDR1 is SGHRS and CDR2 is YFSETQ. The CDR3 sequence is 16 residues long. The DNA of the CDR3 is TGCGCCAGCAGCTTGGCTGGACAGGGATCCAGGGAGACCCAGTACTTC. It codes for CASSLAGQGSRETQYF.

This rearrangement joins TRBV6-5 to TRBJ2-7, with D perhaps TRBD2 (6 bases). In germline, CDR1 is MNHEY, CDR2 SVGAGI. CDR3 length equals 16 residues. V dropped 4 bases and J dropped 3 bases, with 19 bases sitting between them. CDR3 protein: CASSSAGRERVYEQYF. CDR3 DNA: TGTGCCAGCAGTTCAGCAGGGCGGGAAAGGGTCTACGAGCAGTACTTC.

This rearrangement joins TRBV7-9 to TRBJ2-3, with 8 nucleotides matching TRBD1. Looked up from germline, CDR1 is SEHNR and CDR2 is FQNEAQ (reference sequence). Losses at the gene ends were 5 bases for V and 1 base for J; bases not matched to a gene: 5. The CDR3 consists of 15 residues. The CDR3 is CASSPDRGGTDTQYF. The CDR3 region has the DNA TGTGCCAGCAGCCCTGACAGGGGAGGCACAGATACGCAGTATTTT.

V and J are TRBV2 and TRBJ2-5; 9 nucleotides agree with TRBD2. This CDR3 contains 16 residues. The V segment lost 8 bases and the J segment 5 bases; nucleotides outside the gene matches: 15. CDR1 and CDR2 from the germline V gene are SNHLY and FYNNEI. As DNA, the CDR3 is TGTGCCAGCTGGCCCTTACTAGCGGGCTCAAGGGAGACCCAGTACTTC. Its translation: CASWPLLAGSRETQYF. The whole variable domain, remainder taken from reference TRBV2 and TRBJ2-5, is EPEVTQTPSHQVTQMGQEVILRCVPISNHLYFYWYRQILGQKVEFLVSFYNNEISEKSEIFDDQFSVERPDGSNFTLKIRSTKLEDSAMYFCASWPLLAGSRETQYFGPGTRLLVL.

The chain combines TRBV7-9 with TRBJ1-1; the match to TRBD1 covers 7 bases. The CDR3 is made up of 14 amino acids. From germline, CDR1 is SEHNR and CDR2 FQNEAQ (reference sequence). Trimming at V came to 4 bases and at J to 4 bases, leaving 6 bases not matched to a gene. The DNA for the CDR3 is TGTGCCAGCAGCTCGGACAGGATCGTCACTGAAGCTTTCTTT. Translated: CASSSDRIVTEAFF.

This clone showed up just once. As DNA, the CDR3 is TGTGCCAGCAGCCCGGCCGCCAAACTAGCGGGGTGGGGCACAGATACGCAGTATTTT. Protein: CASSPAAKLAGWGTDTQYF. The rearrangement uses TRBV5-4 and TRBJ2-3, with 10 nucleotides matching TRBD2. Germline trimming cut 4 bases from V and 1 base from J; bases unmatched to any gene: 15. The CDR3 extends over 19 amino acids. The V gene's germline CDR1 is SGHNT and CDR2 YYREEE (reference sequence). The full variable domain, rest sourced from reference TRBV5-4 and TRBJ2-3, is ETGVTQSPTHLIKTRGQQVTLRCSSQSGHNTVSWYQQALGQGPQFIFQYYREEENGRGNFPPRFSGLQFPNYSSELNVNALELDDSALYLCASSPAAKLAGWGTDTQYFGPGTRLTVL.

V usage is TRBV5-1 and J usage is TRBJ2-5; D is perhaps TRBD1 (5 bases). V lost 1 base and J 1 base, leaving 14 bases between the germline ends. This CDR3 contains 16 residues. CDR1 SGHRS and CDR2 YFSETQ come from the germline V gene. Written as DNA, the CDR3 is TGCGCCAGCAGCTTGCCCAGACAGCCGGGCCAAGAGACCCAGTACTTC. Protein sequence: CASSLPRQPGQETQYF.

V usage is TRBV2 and J usage is TRBJ2-7, with 7 bases lining up with TRBD2. This CDR3 comprises 14 residues. The V and J ends lost 4 bases and 2 bases, in that order; junction bases with no gene match: 5. The germline V gene encodes CDR1 SNHLY and CDR2 FYNNEI. CDR3 in DNA: TGTGCCAGCAGTGCCCGGAGCGGGGCCTACGAGCAGTACTTC. Translating it yields CASSARSGAYEQYF.

The CDR3 DNA reads as TGCGCCAGCAGCCAAGGGACAGGGGTAGTCACAGATACGCAGTATTTT. It codes for CASSQGTGVVTDTQYF. The chain carries TRBV4-1 and TRBJ2-3, with 9 bases fitting TRBD1. V dropped 1 base and J dropped 2; count of bases not matched to a gene: 4. The CDR3 totals 16 residues. Germline V gives CDR1 MGHRA, CDR2 YSYEKL.